The 22 T cell receptor beta chains reported below all come from one sample, sequenced in a study of blood T cells in healthy people across ages. Next came a second PCR, run for roughly 7 to 12 cycles, which used a sample-barcoded 5' primer along with a J-beta primer mix. TCRdb recomputed calls from the 5' RACE reads with MiXCR, one row per CDR3 protein. This sample has 1.5 million to 2 million distinct CDR3 sequences, with 28% found just once. Specimen: blood. These receptors were collected from a woman aged 30 to 39 in good health.

This clonotype was seen ten or more times. The V and J genes are TRBV5-6 and TRBJ2-5; the D is unclear. This CDR3 is 14 amino acids long. Trimming pared 3 bases from V and 5 bases from J, leaving 14 bases between. Germline V gene data show CDR1 as SGHDT and CDR2 as YYEEEE. CDR3 protein: CASSSPARMETQYF. CDR3 DNA: TGTGCCAGCAGCTCCCCGGCGAGGATGGAGACCCAGTACTTC.

This clonotype came up a few times. This chain links TRBV6-2 or TRBV6-3 with TRBJ2-7; 9 bases agree with TRBD2. This CDR3 comprises 16 residues. Trimming cost V 0 bases and J 4 bases; bases outside gene matches: 7. Germline V lookup: CDR1 MNHEY, CDR2 SVGEGT. CDR3 DNA sequence: TGTGCCAGCAGTTACTCCGCGGGAGGGCTCGGGTACGAGCAGTACTTC. Translated, it gives CASSYSAGGLGYEQYF.

The chain has TRBV28 and TRBJ2-3; D unresolved. From germline, CDR1 is MDHEN and CDR2 SYDVKM. CDR3 size: 14 residues. V lost 5 bases and J 4 bases, leaving 13 bases between the germline ends. CDR3 in DNA: TGTGCCAGCAGTCCCCCGGAGCTTGCAGATACGCAGTATTTT. The encoded protein is CASSPPELADTQYF.

This clonotype was counted at least ten times. The V and J genes are TRBV4-3 and TRBJ1-4; D remains unclear. Deletions cut 0 bases from V and 0 bases from J, with 11 bases between. Germline assignment: CDR1 LGHNA and CDR2 YSLEER. The CDR3 runs to 17 residues. CDR3 protein: CASSQDYSVATNEKLFF. CDR3 sequence (DNA): TGCGCCAGCAGCCAAGATTATTCAGTCGCAACTAATGAAAAACTGTTTTTT.

The V call is TRBV4-3, the J call TRBJ1-2, with TRBD1 identical over 8 bases. CDR1 LGHNA and CDR2 YSLEER come from the germline V gene. The junction had 9 bases not matched to a gene; V was cut back by 4 bases and J by 8 bases. The CDR3 contains 14 residues. The CDR3 nucleotides read TGCGCCAGCAGCCCAATGGGACAGGCAAACGGCTACACCTTC. Translation: CASSPMGQANGYTF.

On this clonotype itself: A much larger clone sits a single nucleotide away, making a read error possible. V is TRBV20-1 and J is TRBJ2-7; 7 bases map to TRBD1. Germline assignment: CDR1 DFQATT and CDR2 SNEGSKA (reference sequence). The V gene end was trimmed by 6 bases and the J gene end by 5 bases; junction bases not matched to a gene: 13. This CDR3 is built from 14 residues. The DNA of the CDR3 is TGCAGTGCGCTCGGGACAGAGGGATCAGACGAGCAGTACTTC. Encoded protein: CSALGTEGSDEQYF.

As regards this clonotype: Possible read error: a much larger clone is one base away. This chain joins TRBV5-1 and TRBJ2-3, with D hard to call. Trimming removed 8 bases at V and 0 bases at J, with 16 bases between. The V gene's germline CDR1 is SGHRS and CDR2 YFSETQ. The CDR3 consists of 15 residues. In DNA, the CDR3 is TGCGCCAGTAGTTATACACTGACTAGCACAGATACGCAGTATTTT. Protein sequence: CASSYTLTSTDTQYF.

This clonotype has just a few counts. The chain is built from TRBV19 and TRBJ1-3; D ambiguous. The CDR3 consists of 13 residues. Germline CDR1 reads LNHDA; CDR2 reads SQIVND (reference sequence). Trimming took off 5 bases at V and 0 bases at J, with 5 bases between the two ends. CDR3 bases: TGTGCCAGTAGTTCCGACTCTGGAAACACCATATATTTT. This sequence encodes CASSSDSGNTIYF.

This clonotype has a single count. The J gene is TRBJ2-3, the V gene TRBV11-2; D is perhaps TRBD2 (6 bases). This CDR3 contains 14 residues. V was pared by 7 bases and J by 1 base, with 12 bases between. CDR1 and CDR2 (germline): SGHAT, FQNNGV. The chain's CDR3 is CASNFGGGTDTQYF. The DNA for the CDR3 is TGTGCCAGCAACTTCGGGGGTGGCACAGATACGCAGTATTTT.

This clonotype was recorded many times. One junction end disagrees with the germline gene, perhaps due to a read error. This sequence joins TRBV5-1 and TRBJ2-2, with 9 bases aligning to TRBD2. Germline CDR1 and CDR2: SGHRS and YFSETQ. This CDR3 region has 15 residues. The DNA for the CDR3 is TGTGCCAGCAGTCTAGCGGGGCCCAACACCGGGGAGCTGTTTTTT. Translating gives CASSLAGPNTGELFF.

This clonotype was seen a handful of times. The genes are TRBV6-6 and TRBJ1-2, with 9 nucleotides matching TRBD1. Looked up from germline, CDR1 is MNHNY and CDR2 is SVGAGI (reference sequence). The trim removed 4 bases at V and 5 bases at J, leaving 5 bases unmatched. CDR3 length: 14 amino acids. The CDR3 region is CASSWSGTGYGYTF. In DNA, the CDR3 is TGTGCCAGCAGTTGGAGCGGGACAGGGTATGGCTACACCTTC.

The chain has TRBV10-3 and TRBJ2-1; 8 bases align to TRBD2. The germline CDR1 and CDR2 sequences are ENHRY and SYGVKD. This CDR3 comprises 17 residues. Germline trimming cut 0 bases from V and 4 bases from J; bases unmatched to any gene: 8. The CDR3 DNA follows: TGTGCCATCAGTGAGTCGAGCCCTAGCGGGTCATACAATGAGCAGTTCTTC. Protein sequence: CAISESSPSGSYNEQFF.

The table lists this clonotype with a few counts. This rearrangement joins TRBV5-5 to TRBJ2-3; 8 bases agree with TRBD2. With V trimmed by 5 bases and J by 4 bases, 6 bases remained unmatched. Germline CDR1 and CDR2: SGHKS and YYEKEE (reference sequence). The CDR3 runs 14 residues. The CDR3 reads CASSRGGSSDTQYF. The CDR3 bases are TGTGCCAGCAGTCGCGGGGGGTCCTCAGATACGCAGTATTTT.

At least ten counts were recorded for this clonotype. CDR3 sequence: CAISVDSYEQYF. The CDR3 nucleotides read TGTGCCATCAGTGTAGACTCCTACGAGCAGTACTTC. V and J are TRBV10-3 and TRBJ2-7; no clear D. V was cut by 4 bases and J by 0 bases, with 4 bases left in between. The CDR3 is 12 amino acids. Germline V gene data show CDR1 as ENHRY and CDR2 as SYGVKD.

Worth noting for this clonotype: A junction boundary mismatches the germline segment, possibly from a read error. The CDR3 DNA reads as TGTGCCAGCAGTGAAGAGGTGCGAGAGGCCCAGTACTTC. Its protein is CASSEEVREAQYF. The V gene is TRBV2, the J gene TRBJ2-5; no clear D gene. This CDR3 contains 13 residues. The germline V gene encodes CDR1 SNHLY and CDR2 FYNNEI. Variable domain in full (rest from reference TRBV2 and TRBJ2-5): EPEVTQTPSHQVTQMGQEVILRCVPISNHLYFYWYRQILGQKVEFLVSFYNNEISEKSEIFDDQFSVERPDGSNFTLKIRSTKLEDSAMYFCASSEEVREAQYFGPGTRLLVL.

This clonotype came up a few times. The chain uses TRBV7-9 and TRBJ2-5, with 9 bases matching TRBD1. The CDR3 covers 11 residues. Per the germline V gene, CDR1 is SEHNR and CDR2 is FQNEAQ (reference sequence). The V segment lost 11 bases and the J segment 2 bases; nucleotides outside the gene matches: 0. CDR3 sequence reads: CAGQGQETQYF. In DNA form, the CDR3 reads TGTGCCGGACAGGGGCAAGAGACCCAGTACTTC. The full variable domain, its missing parts supplied by reference TRBV7-9 and TRBJ2-5, is DTGVSQNPRHKITKRGQNVTFRCDPISEHNRLYWYRQTLGQGPEFLTYFQNEAQLEKSRLLSDRFSAERPKGSFSTLEIQRTEQGDSAMYLCAGQGQETQYFGPGTRLLVL.

The V gene is TRBV7-9, the J gene TRBJ1-1; possible D gene TRBD1, 5 bases. Trimming took off 1 base at V and 6 bases at J, with 9 bases between the two ends. Germline lookup yields CDR1 SEHNR and CDR2 FQNEAQ (reference sequence). The CDR3 totals 13 residues. The CDR3 region is CASSLEQVAEAFF. The CDR3 DNA reads TGTGCCAGCAGCTTAGAACAGGTTGCTGAAGCTTTCTTT.

A few counts support this clonotype. J is TRBJ2-7 and V is TRBV7-2; 7 bases are shared with TRBD2. This CDR3 is built from 14 residues. Trimming removed 5 bases from V and 3 bases from J; junction bases left unmatched: 7. The germline V gene encodes CDR1 SGHTA and CDR2 FQGNSA. The CDR3 reads CASSPTGRRYEQYF. For the CDR3, the DNA is TGTGCCAGCAGCCCGACCGGGAGGCGCTACGAGCAGTACTTC.

The count of this clonotype is one. The rearrangement joins TRBV19 to TRBJ2-7, with 10 bases fitting TRBD2. The CDR3 runs to 16 residues. The V gene's germline CDR1 is LNHDA and CDR2 SQIVND (reference sequence). V was pared by 5 bases and J by 5 bases, with 12 bases of the junction left unmatched. CDR3 residues: CASSAQPGLASDEQYF. The CDR3 DNA reads as TGTGCCAGTAGTGCCCAACCGGGACTAGCGAGCGACGAGCAGTACTTC.

The rearrangement joins TRBV30 to TRBJ2-3; D possibly corresponds to TRBD1 (5 bases). The CDR3 extends over 12 amino acids. V was clipped by 2 bases and J by 11 bases, with 14 bases between them. Germline V CDR1 and CDR2: GTSNPN, SVGIG (reference sequence). The CDR3 DNA follows: TGTGCCTGGAGTTTCCAGGGATACGAGCAGTATTTT. This codes for CAWSFQGYEQYF.

The chain couples TRBV5-6 to TRBJ1-4; unclear D gene. V gave up 0 bases and J gave up 6 bases, with 9 bases separating them. Germline V gives CDR1 SGHDT, CDR2 YYEEEE. This CDR3 has 14 amino acids. The CDR3: CASSLGHADEKLFF. The CDR3 bases are TGTGCCAGCAGCTTGGGCCATGCCGATGAAAAACTGTTTTTT.

In this sample, this clonotype turned up a few times. The junction shows a germline mismatch at one end, possibly a read error. V gene TRBV7-3 combines with J gene TRBJ2-3, with 13 bases identical to TRBD2. The germline gives CDR1 SGHTA, CDR2 FQGTGA. CDR3 size: 15 residues. The CDR3: CANSPSGLAGDTQYF. Written as DNA, the CDR3 is TGTGCCAACAGCCCATCGGGACTAGCGGGGGATACGCAGTATTTT.